This TCR beta chain was observed in a study of beta chain features in type 1 diabetes. The study, taken as a whole, reports: Moderate yet significant TCRB CDR3 shortening was seen in Type 1 diabetes patients in all four CD4+ subsets. Researchers cautioned that cDNA sequencing could over-represent cells with high TCR expression. Diminished insertions and augmented deletions at VDJ junctions characterized type 1 diabetes patients.

Sorted cells reached over 95% purity in every population. In this sample, this clone turned up many times. What it binds is unknown. This CDR3 spans 15 amino acids. V lost 5 bases to trimming and J lost 8 bases, with 21 bases between them. Per the germline V gene, CDR1 is SNHLY and CDR2 is FYNNEI. Investigators reverse transcribed all isolated RNA, so they sequenced expressed TCRB transcripts. Sequencing used immunoSEQ multiplex PCR; TCRdb keeps in-frame clones, though not all of them. The sample holds approximately 150,000 clones, over 9.5% seen once. This chain uses TRBV2 with TRBJ1-2, with a weak D call TRBD1 (5 bases). The clonotype was recovered from a man between 18 and 29 years old in good health. The sequencing input was naive CD4+ T cells from blood. CDR3 in amino acids: CASSPGPDTGYGYTF. CDR3 nucleotides: TGTGCCAGCAGTCCCGGACCGGACACGGGTTACGGCTACACCTTC.